The clone carrying this T cell receptor beta chain was detected ten times or more. Its antigen is currently unknown. CDR3 size: 16 residues. Between the trimmed V and J ends, which lost 4 bases and 4 bases, there was a span of 16 bases. In germline, CDR1 is SEHNR, CDR2 FQNEAQ (reference sequence). This specimen comes from a study of T-cell reconstitution after alpha-beta-depleted transplantation in children. As it was prepared, the TCRbeta library received unique molecular identifiers. Each CDR3 protein is one row after TCRdb ran MiXCR on the PCR reads. The sample yields approximately 300,000 distinct CDR3 sequences, about a tenth seen once. Points from the study as a whole: Reported findings indicate that, about two months after transplant, alpha-beta T cells came from several hundred expanded clones, which were derived from non-depleted graft cells.

This receptor was identified in a boy under two years old with acute myeloid leukemia, due to receive a stem cell transplant. The specimen was PBMCs, collected before TCRalphabeta/CD19-depleted stem cell transplant. The J gene is TRBJ2-2, the V gene TRBV7-9; TRBD2 is a possible D gene (6 bases). The CDR3 DNA is TGTGCCAGCAGCTCTTCGGAGGGTGATGGCACCGGGGAGCTGTTTTTT. Protein: CASSSSEGDGTGELFF.